This entry lists 24 T cell receptor beta chains sequenced from one sample in a study of blood T cell repertoires in COVID-19 (dated by TCRdb to about 2020). Library preparation employed the immunoSEQ multiplex PCR assay. The clones in this table, taken by TCRdb from immuneACCESS, are in-frame only. Not every clone is retained; where verified, under half of the shortfall comes from an unresolved V gene, and the cause of the rest is unknown. The table for this sample lists over 200,000 clones; roughly 90% of them were counted only once. About 4% of the sample is held by the ten biggest clonotypes. The sequencing sample was made of peripheral blood. All receptors derive from a man aged 60 to 75 who had recovered from COVID-19.

DNA of the CDR3: TGTGCCAGCAGGGAAAGGACAGGGGGCCTCTTCAATGAGCAGTTCTTC. Translation: CASRERTGGLFNEQFF. The chain links TRBV7-9 to TRBJ2-1; 11 positions match TRBD1. Germline V gene data show CDR1 as SEHNR and CDR2 as FQNEAQ (reference sequence). The CDR3 spans 16 residues. J was trimmed by 6 bases and V by 6 bases; bases with no gene match: 10.

The genes are TRBV10-2 and TRBJ1-5; TRBD1 is a possible D gene (5 bases). The CDR3 has 14 amino acids. V lost 6 bases and J lost 5, with 14 bases in between. Germline V gives CDR1 WSHSY, CDR2 SAAADI. The CDR3 reads CASRNQGTDQPQHF. In nucleotides, the CDR3 is TGCGCCAGCAGGAATCAGGGAACCGATCAGCCCCAGCATTTT.

V gene TRBV29-1 combines with J gene TRBJ1-4; D might be TRBD1 (6 bases). CDR1 is SQVTM, CDR2 ANQGSEA, per germline. V gave up 5 bases and J gave up 5 bases, with 18 bases separating them. This CDR3 region has 15 residues. CDR3 in amino acids: CSVLSPTGENEKLFF. The CDR3 region has the DNA TGCAGCGTTTTGAGCCCGACAGGCGAGAATGAAAAACTGTTTTTT.

This chain connects TRBV7-2 to TRBJ2-3, with 11 bases lining up with TRBD2. Germline V gives CDR1 SGHTA, CDR2 FQGNSA. Trimming at V came to 4 bases and at J to 2 bases, leaving 8 bases not matched to a gene. The CDR3 is made up of 17 amino acids. Here the CDR3 reads CASSSTGTSGFTDTQYF. CDR3 coding DNA: TGTGCCAGCAGCTCCACCGGGACTAGCGGATTCACAGATACGCAGTATTTT.

This sequence joins TRBV18 and TRBJ2-5; 8 bases map to TRBD2. The germline gives CDR1 KGHSH, CDR2 LQKENI. The CDR3 is 17 amino acids. V lost 0 bases, J lost 5 bases, and 11 bases stayed unmatched. The CDR3 loop is CASSPPFSGDIRETQYF. For the CDR3, the DNA is TGTGCCAGCTCACCACCGTTTAGCGGGGACATCCGGGAGACCCAGTACTTC.

This chain joins TRBV27 and TRBJ1-2, with D maybe TRBD1 (5 bases). This CDR3 comprises 17 residues. V was cut by 2 bases and J by 5 bases, with 21 bases left in between. Germline assignment: CDR1 MNHEY and CDR2 SMNVEV (reference sequence). Written as DNA, the CDR3 is TGTGCCAGCAGTTTAAGAGGACACACAAGGAGCCCTTATGGCTACACCTTC. It yields the protein CASSLRGHTRSPYGYTF.

This chain uses TRBV7-6 with TRBJ2-5, with TRBD2 matching 10 bases. With V trimmed by 8 bases and J by 4 bases, 13 bases remained unmatched. Germline values: CDR1 SGHVS, CDR2 FNYEAQ. The CDR3 covers 16 residues. CDR3 bases: TGTGCCAGCCGCAATACCGGGACTAGCGCTAGAGAGACCCAGTACTTC. Translation gives CASRNTGTSARETQYF.

This clone was recorded once. The chain recombines TRBV27 with TRBJ2-1; 10 bases are shared with TRBD2. Germline V gene lookup returns CDR1 MNHEY and CDR2 SMNVEV (reference sequence). This CDR3 contains 17 residues. Unmatched junction bases numbered 4, after V lost 2 bases and J lost 0 bases. The CDR3 DNA is TGTGCCAGCAGTTTACAGACTAGCGGGTTCTCCTACAATGAGCAGTTCTTC. Translated, it gives CASSLQTSGFSYNEQFF.

CDR3 amino acids: CASSSPGVGPNYGYTF. The CDR3 coding sequence is TGTGCCAGCAGCTCCCCAGGGGTGGGCCCTAACTATGGCTACACCTTC. The chain has TRBV7-2 and TRBJ1-2; a possible D gene is TRBD1 (6 bases). The length of the CDR3 is 16 residues. Germline assignment: CDR1 SGHTA and CDR2 FQGNSA. Trimming stripped 4 bases from V and 0 bases from J, with 15 bases between.

J is TRBJ1-1 and V is TRBV2; D remains ambiguous. V was trimmed by 6 bases and J by 1 base, leaving 12 bases between them. The CDR3 is 14 amino acids. The germline gives CDR1 SNHLY, CDR2 FYNNEI. CDR3 coding DNA: TGTGCCAGCAGATACCGCTCCGGGAACACTGAAGCTTTCTTT. It yields the protein CASRYRSGNTEAFF.

The chain combines TRBV5-1 with TRBJ2-1; D may be TRBD1 (5 bases). V was pared by 0 bases and J by 4 bases, with 8 bases between. Germline V lookup: CDR1 SGHRS, CDR2 YFSETQ. CDR3 length: 14 residues. The CDR3 region is CASSLGQQYNEQFF. CDR3 bases: TGCGCCAGCAGCTTGGGACAGCAATACAATGAGCAGTTCTTC.

This rearrangement joins TRBV7-2 to TRBJ2-5, with 10 bases matching TRBD1. There are 15 residues in the CDR3. Trimming at V came to 5 bases and at J to 4 bases, leaving 7 bases not matched to a gene. Germline V gene data show CDR1 as SGHTA and CDR2 as FQGNSA. Here the CDR3 DNA reads TGTGCCAGCAGCGCTGACAGGGGGCGCGGAGAGACCCAGTACTTC. Translated, it gives CASSADRGRGETQYF.

The chain carries TRBV7-8 and TRBJ2-5; 7 positions agree with TRBD1. The CDR3 runs to 15 residues. Germline trimming cut 5 bases from V and 2 bases from J; bases unmatched to any gene: 8. CDR1 SGHVS and CDR2 FQNEAQ come from the germline V gene. This CDR3 is CASSPQPGQQETQYF. The CDR3 DNA is TGTGCCAGCAGCCCGCAACCGGGACAGCAAGAGACCCAGTACTTC.

This chain uses TRBV2 with TRBJ1-6; 11 bases map to TRBD1. Germline V gene sequence: CDR1 SNHLY, CDR2 FYNNEI. This CDR3 is 16 amino acids long. Losses at the gene ends were 4 bases for V and 6 bases for J; bases not matched to a gene: 5. The CDR3 spells CASSGAGQGANSPLHF. CDR3 bases: TGTGCCAGCAGTGGCGCCGGACAGGGGGCTAATTCACCCCTCCACTTT.

The chain combines TRBV29-1 with TRBJ1-1; 10 nucleotides line up with TRBD1. V trimming: 2 bases; J trimming: 5 bases; junction bases outside the gene matches: 8. Germline values: CDR1 SQVTM, CDR2 ANQGSEA. The CDR3 sequence is 15 residues long. CDR3 protein: CSVEKRGQGLTEAFF. CDR3 DNA sequence: TGCAGCGTTGAAAAAAGGGGACAGGGGCTGACTGAAGCTTTCTTT.

V and J are TRBV7-3 and TRBJ2-1; D perhaps matches TRBD2 (6 bases). Germline loops: CDR1 SGHTA, CDR2 FQGTGA. This CDR3 spans 19 amino acids. V was cut by 1 base and J by 7 bases, with 26 bases left in between. CDR3: CASSLIPVMGLEGLNEQFF. In DNA form, the CDR3 reads TGTGCCAGCAGCTTAATCCCCGTGATGGGGCTGGAGGGGTTGAATGAGCAGTTCTTC.

The gene calls are TRBV7-3 and TRBJ2-5, with D unresolved. Per germline, CDR1 SGHTA and CDR2 FQGTGA. This CDR3 comprises 14 residues. Deletions cut 4 bases from V and 2 bases from J, with 11 bases between. The CDR3 DNA reads TGTGCCAGCAGCTACTACGGCAGACAAGAGACCCAGTACTTC. Its protein is CASSYYGRQETQYF. Full variable domain (outside the CDR3, taken from reference TRBV7-3 and TRBJ2-5): GAGVSQTPSNKVTEKGKYVELRCDPISGHTALYWYRQSLGQGPEFLIYFQGTGAADDSGLPNDRFFAVRPEGSVSTLKIQRTERGDSAVYLCASSYYGRQETQYFGPGTRLLVL.

CDR3 nucleotides: TGCGCCAGCAGCTTGAGCGGTTATGAGCAGTTCTTC. Protein product: CASSLSGYEQFF. This chain connects TRBV5-1 to TRBJ2-1; TRBD2 might be the D (5 bases). The CDR3 is 12 amino acids. Germline V gene data show CDR1 as SGHRS and CDR2 as YFSETQ. Trimming removed 1 base at V and 8 bases at J, with 7 bases between.

This chain connects TRBV5-1 to TRBJ1-5; D unclear. The V end was cut by 0 bases, the J end by 9 bases, with 10 bases between. Per the germline V gene, CDR1 is SGHRS and CDR2 is YFSETQ. This CDR3 is 13 amino acids long. The DNA of the CDR3 is TGCGCCAGCAGCTTGGGTGGGGAGGGGCCCCAGCATTTT. Its protein product is CASSLGGEGPQHF.

V is TRBV4-1 and J is TRBJ2-1, with D maybe TRBD1 (5 bases). V lost 0 bases and J 2 bases, leaving 8 bases between the germline ends. The length of the CDR3 is 15 residues. Germline V gene lookup returns CDR1 MGHRA and CDR2 YSYEKL. CDR3 amino acids: CASSQDRVTYNEQFF. DNA of the CDR3: TGCGCCAGCAGCCAAGACAGGGTGACCTACAATGAGCAGTTCTTC.

The chain links TRBV7-3 to TRBJ1-2, with TRBD1 matching 9 bases. Looked up from germline, CDR1 is SGHTA and CDR2 is FQGTGA. The CDR3 contains 15 residues. The junction had 6 bases not matched to a gene; V was cut back by 0 bases and J by 7 bases. The CDR3 loop reads CASSLTPGQGSGYTF. Here the CDR3 DNA reads TGTGCCAGCAGCTTAACCCCGGGACAGGGAAGTGGCTACACCTTC.

This clone has just a few counts. The chain is built from TRBV2 and TRBJ1-6; the match to TRBD1 covers 9 bases. In germline, CDR1 is SNHLY, CDR2 FYNNEI. The CDR3 has 15 residues. After removal of 4 bases from V and 8 bases from J, the junction contained 6 bases not matched to a gene. CDR3 nucleotides: TGTGCCAGCAGTGGACAGGGGGGTCTCTATTCACCCCTCCACTTT. This encodes CASSGQGGLYSPLHF. Full variable domain (remainder filled in from reference TRBV2 and TRBJ1-6): EPEVTQTPSHQVTQMGQEVILRCVPISNHLYFYWYRQILGQKVEFLVSFYNNEISEKSEIFDDQFSVERPDGSNFTLKIRSTKLEDSAMYFCASSGQGGLYSPLHFGNGTRLTVT.

The chain joins TRBV19 to TRBJ1-2; 11 nucleotides match TRBD1. This CDR3 region has 16 residues. Germline CDR1 LNHDA, CDR2 SQIVND (reference sequence). The ends lost 7 bases at V and 4 bases at J; junction bases unmatched: 11. Here the CDR3 reads CASTSIGTGGGYGYTF. The CDR3 region has the DNA TGTGCCAGTACCTCCATCGGGACAGGGGGAGGCTATGGCTACACCTTC.

This rearrangement joins TRBV4-2 to TRBJ2-7; 7 positions agree with TRBD1. In germline, CDR1 is LGHNA, CDR2 YNFKEQ. Germline trimming cut 5 bases from V and 3 bases from J; bases unmatched to any gene: 16. This CDR3 comprises 17 residues. The CDR3 DNA reads as TGTGCCAGCAGCTTCGACTACGGGACAGATAAGTACTACGAGCAGTACTTC. Protein sequence: CASSFDYGTDKYYEQYF.